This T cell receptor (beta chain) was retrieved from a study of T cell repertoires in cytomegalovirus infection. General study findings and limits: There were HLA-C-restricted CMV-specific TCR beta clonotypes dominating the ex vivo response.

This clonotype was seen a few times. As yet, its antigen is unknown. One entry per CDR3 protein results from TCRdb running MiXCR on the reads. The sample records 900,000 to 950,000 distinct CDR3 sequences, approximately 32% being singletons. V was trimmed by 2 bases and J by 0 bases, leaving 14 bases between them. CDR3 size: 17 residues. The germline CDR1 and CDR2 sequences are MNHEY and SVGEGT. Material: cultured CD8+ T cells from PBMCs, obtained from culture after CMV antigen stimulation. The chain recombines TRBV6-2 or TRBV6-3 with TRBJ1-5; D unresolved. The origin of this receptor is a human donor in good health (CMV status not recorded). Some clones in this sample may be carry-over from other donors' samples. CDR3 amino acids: CASSYLTPAYSNQPQHF. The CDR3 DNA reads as TGTGCCAGCAGTTACCTGACACCTGCTTATAGCAATCAGCCCCAGCATTTT.